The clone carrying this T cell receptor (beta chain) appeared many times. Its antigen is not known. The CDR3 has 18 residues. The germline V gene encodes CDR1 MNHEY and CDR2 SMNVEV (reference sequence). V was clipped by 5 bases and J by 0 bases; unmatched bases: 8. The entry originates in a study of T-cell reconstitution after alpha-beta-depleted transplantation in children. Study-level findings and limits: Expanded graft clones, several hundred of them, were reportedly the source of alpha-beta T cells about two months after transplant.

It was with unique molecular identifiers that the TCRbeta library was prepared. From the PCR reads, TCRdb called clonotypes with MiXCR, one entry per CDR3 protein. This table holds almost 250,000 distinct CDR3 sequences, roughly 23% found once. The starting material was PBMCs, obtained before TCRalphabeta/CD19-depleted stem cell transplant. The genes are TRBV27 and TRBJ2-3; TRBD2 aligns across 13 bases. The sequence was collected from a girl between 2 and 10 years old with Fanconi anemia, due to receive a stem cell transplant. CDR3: CASSPWTSGGPSTDTQYF. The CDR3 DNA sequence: TGTGCCAGCAGTCCATGGACTAGCGGGGGCCCTAGCACAGATACGCAGTATTTT.